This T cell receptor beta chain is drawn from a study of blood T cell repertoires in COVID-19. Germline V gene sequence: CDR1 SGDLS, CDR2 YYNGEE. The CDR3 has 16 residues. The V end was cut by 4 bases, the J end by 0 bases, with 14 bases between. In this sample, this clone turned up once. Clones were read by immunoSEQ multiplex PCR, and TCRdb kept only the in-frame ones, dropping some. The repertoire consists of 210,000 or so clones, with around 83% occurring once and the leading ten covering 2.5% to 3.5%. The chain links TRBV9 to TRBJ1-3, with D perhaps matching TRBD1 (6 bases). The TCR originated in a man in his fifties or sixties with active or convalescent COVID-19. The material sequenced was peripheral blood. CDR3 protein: CASSPRQVSSGNTIYF. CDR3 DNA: TGTGCCAGCAGCCCAAGACAGGTCTCCTCTGGAAACACCATATATTTT.